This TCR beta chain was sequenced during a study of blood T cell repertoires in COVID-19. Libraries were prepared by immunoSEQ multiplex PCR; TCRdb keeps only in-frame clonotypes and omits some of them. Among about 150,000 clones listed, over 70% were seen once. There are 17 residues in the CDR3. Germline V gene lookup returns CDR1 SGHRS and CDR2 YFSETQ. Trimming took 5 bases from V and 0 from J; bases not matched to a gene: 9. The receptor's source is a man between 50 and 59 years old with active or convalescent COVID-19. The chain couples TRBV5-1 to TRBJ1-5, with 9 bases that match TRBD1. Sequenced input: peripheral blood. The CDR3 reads CASRPGTGIYSNQPQHF. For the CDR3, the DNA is TGCGCCAGCAGACCCGGGACAGGGATCTATAGCAATCAGCCCCAGCATTTT.